The sequence of this T cell receptor beta chain was determined in a study of monozygotic twins with inflammatory bowel disease (dated by TCRdb to between 2018 and 2021). About the full investigation: The complete study included approximately 28 monozygotic twin pairs: 19 IBD-discordant Danish pairs and nine German pairs, of which four were IBD-concordant and five were IBD-discordant. Disease-associated traits were sought mainly through comparisons between IBD patients and their genetically identical healthy co-twins within discordant pairs. Each individual had, on average, about 151 000 unique TCRalpha sequences and 181 000 unique TCRbeta sequences available for analysis. On the study overall, not on this receptor specifically: Measured by the inverse Simpson index, TCRbeta repertoire diversity was lower in IBD patients than in their healthy co-twins. Compared with healthy twins, IBD patients had fewer clonotypes in common with other individuals, a difference most pronounced in patients showing signs of disease activity. No single strong signal or clonotype linked to IBD turned up in the results, so the idea that one exists was not supported. The analysis was unable to tell apart different T cell subtypes. Because patients received different immunosuppressive treatments, the repertoires may have picked up extra background noise and variability between individuals. No difference in repertoire similarity was observed between concordant and discordant twins, possibly owing to limited statistical power.

From each donor, a roughly 2.3 ml peripheral blood sample was drawn into PAXgene tubes and stored at -80 degrees C. Total RNA was isolated from whole blood with the PAXgene blood miRNA kit on an automated QIAcube, without T cell sorting. Peripheral blood from monozygotic twin pairs, either concordant or discordant for inflammatory bowel disease, underwent deep TCRalpha and TCRbeta repertoire profiling that used unique molecular barcoding. Smoking habits were recorded for all twin pairs, and individuals were classified as current, former or never smokers. Spanning cysteine to phenylalanine, the CDR3 consists of 11 amino acids. No nucleotide data were recorded. Taken from the germline V gene (reference sequence), the CDR1 and CDR2 loops are GTSNPN and SVGIG. The library came from 5' RACE. For each TCR library, about 4,000 ng of total RNA was used. For each sample, cDNA synthesis with SMARTScribe reverse transcriptase was split into eight separate reactions. During cDNA synthesis, unique molecular identifiers containing a 6-nucleotide sample barcode were introduced by template switching. Two nested PCRs of about 16 and 10 cycles amplified the TCRalpha and TCRbeta cDNA, and bead purification followed each PCR. Before amplification, the cDNA was both treated with uracil DNA-glycosylase and purified with the QIAquick PCR purification kit. The second PCR added Illumina TruSeq-compatible adapters along with sample-specific barcodes. Library quality and concentration were checked on TapeStation and Qubit, and libraries were pooled at around 5.3 ng each. Sequencing of pooled libraries was carried out on an Illumina HiSeq2500 single-index Rapid Run using 2 x 100 bp reads and custom sequencing primers. The authors' analysis ran thus. UMI-based consensus assembly with MiGEC version 1.2.6 was used to correct PCR and sequencing errors. MiXCR version 2.1.1 handled V(D)J alignment, clonotype assembly and CDR3 extraction. To normalise gene usage, clonotype sharing and MAIT/NKT TCR abundance, the top 1000, 10 000 and 20 000 clonotypes in each sample were analysed. After downsampling to 27 000 UMIs, diversity was calculated as the inverse Simpson index using the vegan R package. Paired Mann-Whitney U tests on discordant twin pairs were used, with Benjamini-Hochberg multiple-testing correction. Through TCRdb reprocessing, the reads give one entry per CDR3 protein sequence; DNA is omitted. The V and J calls were determined by TCRdb, not by the authors. The sample's table covers 210,000 or so distinct CDR3 sequences. 7.5% to 9.5% of the sample is in the top ten clones.

In regard to this clonotype: Its antigen is unknown.

The V gene is TRBV30 and the J gene is TRBJ2-3; the TRBD2 assignment by TCRdb is unverifiable without DNA. The sequencing sample was made of blood. The clonotype comes from a human donor with ulcerative colitis or Crohn's disease, or a healthy co-twin of an affected twin (not recorded which). CDR3 protein: CACLAGATQYF.